A selection of T cell receptor beta chains follows, all from one sample in a study of response to subunit inactivated influenza vaccine. TCRdb re-analysed the RT-PCR reads in MiXCR, keeping a single row per CDR3 protein. The table shows 650,000 to 850,000 distinct CDR3 sequences, with 11% to 15% occurring only once. The starting material was PBMCs from blood, obtained less than 15 days before vaccination. The receptor set was obtained from a man aged 50-59 years who received an inactivated influenza vaccine. Both conserved end residues are part of each CDR3. A D gene is named only where the DNA matches it firmly. Some rows mark clone size as missing; the rest say once, few, many or name a class of expanded clone.

cdr3_length: 13
v_call: TRBV20-1
j_call: TRBJ2-4
clone_size: few
d_call: .
cdr3_nt: TGCAGTGCTAGGGATGGGGCCAAAAACATTCAGTACTTC
cdr3_aa: CSARDGAKNIQYF

cdr3_length: 13
v_call: TRBV29-1
j_call: TRBJ2-4
clone_size: few
d_call: .
cdr3_nt: TGCAGCGCGTCCGGGATAGCCAAAAACATTCAGTACTTC
cdr3_aa: CSASGIAKNIQYF

cdr3_length: 21
v_call: TRBV7-2
j_call: TRBJ2-2
clone_size: .
d_call: TRBD2
cdr3_nt: TGTGCCAGCAGCTTCGTGATAAGCACCGGGACTAGCGGGAGGTCTGTCGGGGAGCTGTTTTTT
cdr3_aa: CASSFVISTGTSGRSVGELFF

cdr3_length: 17
v_call: TRBV7-2
j_call: TRBJ2-1
clone_size: .
d_call: TRBD1
cdr3_nt: TGTGCCAGCAGCGGGAACAGGGGCGATCCCTCCTACAATGAGCAGTTCTTC
cdr3_aa: CASSGNRGDPSYNEQFF

cdr3_length: 16
v_call: TRBV14
j_call: TRBJ2-7
clone_size: .
d_call: TRBD1
cdr3_nt: TGTGCCAGCAGCCAACCACCGGGACAGGGGGCGTGTGAGCAGTACTTC
cdr3_aa: CASSQPPGQGACEQYF

cdr3_length: 16
v_call: TRBV27
j_call: TRBJ2-7
clone_size: .
d_call: .
cdr3_nt: TGTGCCAGCAGTCAACGTAAACTCTCGCCGTCCTACGAGCAGTACTTC
cdr3_aa: CASSQRKLSPSYEQYF

cdr3_length: 17
v_call: TRBV12-3/TRBV12-4
j_call: TRBJ2-2
clone_size: .
d_call: .
cdr3_nt: TGTGCCAGCAGTTTTTCGAAGGGTCAGGGACACACCGGGGAGCTGTTTTTT
cdr3_aa: CASSFSKGQGHTGELFF

cdr3_length: 13
v_call: TRBV12-3/TRBV12-4
j_call: TRBJ2-2
clone_size: few
d_call: .
cdr3_nt: TGTGCCAGCAGTTTACAGCGTGGAGGGGAGCTGTTTTTT
cdr3_aa: CASSLQRGGELFF

cdr3_length: 13
v_call: TRBV12-3/TRBV12-4
j_call: TRBJ2-7
clone_size: many
d_call: .
cdr3_nt: TGTGCCAGCAGTCCCGGGACAAACTACGAGCAGTACTTC
cdr3_aa: CASSPGTNYEQYF

cdr3_length: 14
v_call: TRBV15
j_call: TRBJ1-2
clone_size: many
d_call: .
cdr3_nt: TGTGCCACCAGCAGAGATTTGGCCGCCTATGGCTACACCTTC
cdr3_aa: CATSRDLAAYGYTF

cdr3_length: 15
v_call: TRBV7-2
j_call: TRBJ2-5
clone_size: .
d_call: TRBD2
cdr3_nt: TGTGCCAGCAGCCTTCAGGGGCTGCTAGCGGGGACCCAGTACTTC
cdr3_aa: CASSLQGLLAGTQYF

cdr3_length: 16
v_call: TRBV7-2
j_call: TRBJ2-6
clone_size: few
d_call: .
cdr3_nt: TGTGCCAGCAGCTTAAGGGGGGCCTCTGGGGCCAACGTCCTGACTTTC
cdr3_aa: CASSLRGASGANVLTF

cdr3_length: 11
v_call: TRBV29-1
j_call: TRBJ2-5
clone_size: few
d_call: .
cdr3_nt: TGCAGCGTATGGGGTGGGGAGACCCAGTACTTC
cdr3_aa: CSVWGGETQYF

cdr3_length: 16
v_call: TRBV20-1
j_call: TRBJ2-2
clone_size: few
d_call: .
cdr3_nt: TGCAGTGCAGAACTAGGACAGTCCCTCGGCACCGGGGAGCTGTTTTTT
cdr3_aa: CSAELGQSLGTGELFF

cdr3_length: 16
v_call: TRBV9
j_call: TRBJ2-1
clone_size: few
d_call: .
cdr3_nt: TGTGCCAGCAGCGCTCAGAACGGGGTCCACTACAATGAGCAGTTCTTC
cdr3_aa: CASSAQNGVHYNEQFF

cdr3_length: 15
v_call: TRBV3-1
j_call: TRBJ2-4
clone_size: many
d_call: .
cdr3_nt: TGTGCCAGCAGCCCGGGGCAGCTAGCCAAAAACATTCAGTACTTC
cdr3_aa: CASSPGQLAKNIQYF

cdr3_length: 11
v_call: TRBV2
j_call: TRBJ2-7
clone_size: .
d_call: .
cdr3_nt: TGTGCCGTAAAGACAGGACGCGAGCAGTACTTC
cdr3_aa: CAVKTGREQYF

cdr3_length: 16
v_call: TRBV28
j_call: TRBJ2-3
clone_size: few
d_call: TRBD2
cdr3_nt: TGTGCCAGCAGTACCAGACAGGGACTAGCTACAGATACGCAGTATTTT
cdr3_aa: CASSTRQGLATDTQYF

cdr3_length: 15
v_call: TRBV27
j_call: TRBJ1-1
clone_size: few
d_call: TRBD1
cdr3_nt: TGTGCCAGCAGCATACCGGGACAGCCGTTGGCTGAAGCTTTCTTT
cdr3_aa: CASSIPGQPLAEAFF

cdr3_length: 14
v_call: TRBV5-1
j_call: TRBJ2-1
clone_size: .
d_call: TRBD2
cdr3_nt: TGCGCCAGCAGCTTGTTGCTAGCGGGAGGGGAGCTGTTCTTC
cdr3_aa: CASSLLLAGGELFF